This passage covers 15 T cell receptor beta chains from one sample sequenced in a study of T cell responses to AZD1222 COVID-19 vaccine. The data were produced by immunoSEQ multiplex PCR, yet TCRdb's version contains in-frame clones alone and is incomplete. In the table there are about 140,000 clones, roughly nine tenths of which are singletons. The specimen was peripheral blood, collected 28 days after the second AZD1222 dose. The receptor set was obtained from an adult who received the AZD1222 COVID-19 vaccine.

This chain joins TRBV10-3 and TRBJ1-6; no reliable D call. Germline V lookup: CDR1 ENHRY, CDR2 SYGVKD. The length of the CDR3 is 15 residues. V was shortened by 10 bases and J by 4 bases, with 17 bases between the two germline ends. For the CDR3, the DNA is TGTGCCACCACGTCGGGGAGCCTTTATAATTCACCCCTCCACTTT. Translated, it gives CATTSGSLYNSPLHF.

This clone has only one observation. The chain links TRBV13 to TRBJ2-7; 8 bases agree with TRBD1. The CDR3 covers 15 residues. The V gene end was trimmed by 5 bases and the J gene end by 3 bases; junction bases not matched to a gene: 9. Germline V CDR1 and CDR2: PRHDT, FYEKMQ (reference sequence). The CDR3 region is CASSQDRGWGYEQYF. The DNA of the CDR3 is TGTGCCAGCAGCCAAGACAGGGGTTGGGGCTACGAGCAGTACTTC. The full variable domain, completed using reference TRBV13 and TRBJ2-7, is AAGVIQSPRHLIKEKRETATLKCYPIPRHDTVYWYQQGPGQDPQFLISFYEKMQSDKGSIPDRFSAQQFSDYHSELNMSSLELGDSALYFCASSQDRGWGYEQYFGPGTRLTVT.

The chain couples TRBV5-6 to TRBJ1-2, with TRBD1 as a possible D gene (5 bases). Germline loops: CDR1 SGHDT, CDR2 YYEEEE. The CDR3 has 14 amino acids. V was pared by 4 bases and J by 7 bases, with 17 bases between. Here the CDR3 DNA reads TGTGCCAGCAGCCGGGACGCAGGGTTTGGTGGCTACACCTTC. Translation gives CASSRDAGFGGYTF.

The V and J genes are TRBV19 and TRBJ2-1; 8 bases are shared with TRBD2. With V trimmed by 1 base and J by 5 bases, 7 bases remained unmatched. Per the germline V gene, CDR1 is LNHDA and CDR2 is SQIVND (reference sequence). The CDR3 length is 16 residues. The CDR3 sequence is CASSIVASGFHNEQFF. CDR3 coding DNA: TGTGCCAGTAGTATAGTGGCTAGCGGGTTCCACAATGAGCAGTTCTTC.

The V gene is TRBV6-5, the J gene TRBJ1-1, with 8 bases identical to TRBD1. With 6 bases clipped from V and 3 bases from J, the junction kept 6 bases outside the gene matches. The CDR3 totals 14 residues. The V gene's germline CDR1 is MNHEY and CDR2 SVGAGI. CDR3 in amino acids: CASRIDRGDTEAFF. In DNA form, the CDR3 reads TGTGCCAGCAGGATAGACAGGGGTGACACTGAAGCTTTCTTT.

CDR3 region: CASSWGLAGGPGNEQFF. The CDR3 region has the DNA TGTGCCAGCAGTTGGGGACTAGCGGGAGGGCCGGGCAATGAGCAGTTCTTC. This chain joins TRBV28 and TRBJ2-1; TRBD2 agrees at 16 bases. Germline trimming cut 4 bases from V and 6 bases from J; bases unmatched to any gene: 6. The CDR3 contains 17 residues. Germline values: CDR1 MDHEN, CDR2 SYDVKM. Looking up the rest from reference TRBV28 and TRBJ2-1 gives the full variable domain: DVKVTQSSRYLVKRTGEKVFLECVQDMDHENMFWYRQDPGLGLRLIYFSYDVKMKEKGDIPEGYSVSREKKERFSLILESASTNQTSMYLCASSWGLAGGPGNEQFFGPGTRLTVL.

DNA for the CDR3: TGTGCCAGCAGTTCCCTCAGACAGGTTATCAGGGAGCTGTTTTTT. It encodes CASSSLRQVIRELFF. V gene TRBV27 combines with J gene TRBJ2-2, with D possibly matching TRBD1 (6 bases). From germline, CDR1 is MNHEY and CDR2 SMNVEV (reference sequence). CDR3 length equals 15 residues. Trimming stripped 4 bases from V and 9 bases from J, with 18 bases between.

The chain links TRBV27 to TRBJ2-3; D is perhaps TRBD2 (5 bases). V lost 1 base, J lost 4 bases, and 9 bases lay in between. This CDR3 spans 14 amino acids. Germline V gives CDR1 MNHEY, CDR2 SMNVEV (reference sequence). The CDR3 region is CASSLWGAADTQYF. For the CDR3, the DNA is TGTGCCAGCAGTTTATGGGGAGCCGCAGATACGCAGTATTTT.

The J gene is TRBJ1-2, the V gene TRBV6-6, with D maybe TRBD1 (5 bases). CDR3 length: 14 residues. Germline assignment: CDR1 MNHNY and CDR2 SVGAGI (reference sequence). The germline V and J ends were trimmed by 6 bases and 6 bases, with 17 bases remaining between them. The CDR3 here is CASRDPQAPNGYTF. The CDR3 region has the DNA TGTGCCAGCAGGGATCCACAGGCGCCCAATGGCTACACCTTC.

V gene TRBV5-1 combines with J gene TRBJ1-1, with no clear D. V dropped 3 bases and J dropped 0 bases, with 12 bases sitting between them. The CDR3 has 15 amino acids. Germline assignment: CDR1 SGHRS and CDR2 YFSETQ. CDR3 in DNA: TGCGCCAGCAGCTCTGACGGATTCATGAACACTGAAGCTTTCTTT. Amino acids: CASSSDGFMNTEAFF.

V usage is TRBV5-1 and J usage is TRBJ2-5; TRBD2 agrees at 9 bases. Germline V CDR1 and CDR2: SGHRS, YFSETQ. The trim removed 0 bases at V and 3 bases at J, leaving 6 bases unmatched. CDR3 length: 16 residues. This CDR3 reads CASSLGLAGVKETQYF. The CDR3 DNA is TGCGCCAGCAGCTTGGGGTTAGCGGGGGTTAAAGAGACCCAGTACTTC. Filled out from reference TRBV5-1 and TRBJ2-5, the complete variable domain reads KAGVTQTPRYLIKTRGQQVTLSCSPISGHRSVSWYQQTPGQGLQFLFEYFSETQRNKGNFPGRFSGRQFSNSRSEMNVSTLELGDSALYLCASSLGLAGVKETQYFGPGTRLLVL.

This rearrangement joins TRBV5-6 to TRBJ1-2; D is unresolved. V lost 2 bases to trimming and J lost 8 bases, with 13 bases between them. The CDR3 loop spans 13 amino acids. The germline gives CDR1 SGHDT, CDR2 YYEEEE. CDR3 bases: TGTGCCAGCAGCTTTCTTGGGGTTGACGGCTACACCTTC. Residues: CASSFLGVDGYTF.

V gene TRBV7-8 combines with J gene TRBJ2-1, with 12 bases lining up with TRBD2. V lost 3 bases to trimming and J lost 0 bases; unmatched junction nucleotides: 18. Germline V lookup: CDR1 SGHVS, CDR2 FQNEAQ. This CDR3 has 22 residues. The CDR3 DNA reads as TGTGCCAGCAGCTTCCCCTCAATTACTAGCGGGAGGATTCCGAGCTCCTACAATGAGCAGTTCTTC. Translation gives CASSFPSITSGRIPSSYNEQFF.

The sample holds one count of this clone. The J gene is TRBJ2-1, the V gene TRBV27, with D perhaps TRBD2 (5 bases). Germline-derived CDR1 and CDR2 are MNHEY and SMNVEV (reference sequence). This CDR3 spans 13 amino acids. Trimming removed 6 bases at V and 9 bases at J, with 15 bases between. CDR3 sequence reads: CASSQLGRGEQFF. CDR3 nucleotide sequence: TGTGCCAGCAGCCAACTAGGACGTGGTGAGCAGTTCTTC.

This clone was seen more than once but under ten times. This chain links TRBV11-2 with TRBJ2-7, with 8 bases identical to TRBD1. CDR1 is SGHAT and CDR2 is FQNNGV in the germline V gene. This CDR3 is built from 14 residues. V gave up 6 bases and J gave up 1 base; unmatched junction bases: 5. The CDR3 loop is CASRWDRYSYEQYF. CDR3 DNA: TGTGCCAGCAGATGGGACAGGTATTCCTACGAGCAGTACTTC. Using reference TRBV11-2 and TRBJ2-7 for the parts outside the CDR3, the full variable domain is EAGVAQSPRYKIIEKRQSVAFWCNPISGHATLYWYQQILGQGPKLLIQFQNNGVVDDSQLPKDRFSAERLKGVDSTLKIQPAKLEDSAVYLCASRWDRYSYEQYFGPGTRLTVT.